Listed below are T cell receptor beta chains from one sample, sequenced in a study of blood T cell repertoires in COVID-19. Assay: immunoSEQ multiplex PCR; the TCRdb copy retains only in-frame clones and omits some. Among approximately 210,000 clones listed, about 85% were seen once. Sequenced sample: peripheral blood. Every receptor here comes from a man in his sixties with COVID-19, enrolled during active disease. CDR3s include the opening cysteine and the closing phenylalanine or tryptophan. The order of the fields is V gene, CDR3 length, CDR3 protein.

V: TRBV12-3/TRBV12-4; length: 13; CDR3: CASSTGGRTEAFF
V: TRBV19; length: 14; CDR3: CASSINRGNTEAFF
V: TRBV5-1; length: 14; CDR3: CASSFSWGSDEQFF
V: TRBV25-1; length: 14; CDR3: CASSEWGGGYGYTF
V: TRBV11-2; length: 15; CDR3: CASSLEQGAWETQYF
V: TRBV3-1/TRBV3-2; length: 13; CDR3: CASSFDKLYGYTF
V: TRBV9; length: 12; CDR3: CASSLREETQYF
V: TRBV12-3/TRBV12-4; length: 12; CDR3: CASRPGTGLAFF
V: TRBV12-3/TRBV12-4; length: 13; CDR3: CASSRLAGGEQFF
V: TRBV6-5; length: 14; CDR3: CASKQGASGNTIYF
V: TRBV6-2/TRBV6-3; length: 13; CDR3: CASSYRPVGGYTF
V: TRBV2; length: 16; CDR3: CASSEAPHRLNTEAFF
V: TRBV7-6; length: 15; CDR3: CASSLVGGGDSPLHF
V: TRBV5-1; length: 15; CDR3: CASSFGEFGNSPLHF
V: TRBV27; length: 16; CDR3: CASSFPGDRGPGELFF
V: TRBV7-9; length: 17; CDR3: CASSLALGTGGSQPQHF
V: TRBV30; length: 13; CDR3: CAWIPPGNTEAFF
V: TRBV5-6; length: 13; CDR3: CASSAGLSYEQYF
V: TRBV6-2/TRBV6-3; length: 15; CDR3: CASSYPPAGPGELFF